Listed here is a single T cell receptor beta chain. This clonotype has a count of ten or more. Its specific antigen is unknown. Nothing much larger sits one base from this clone, and base qualities are not available. The sample originates from a study of T cells after yellow fever vaccination (dated by TCRdb to 2018 to 2020). With regard to the full study: The SMART-Seq v4 Ultra Low Input RNA kit was used to prepare libraries from fractions with low cell numbers. To follow T-cell clones before and after primary and booster YFV17D yellow fever vaccination, bulk TCR alpha and beta repertoires were sequenced over time. Two healthy male donors made up the cohort, one aged 18 to 30 years and the other aged 30 to 40 years. Bulk PBMC replicates and cell subsets were isolated from blood drawn at multiple timepoints before and after both primary and secondary immunization.

The treatment or condition label for this specimen denotes: live attenuated yellow fever vaccine strain. A standard Ficoll-Paque protocol was used to isolate PBMCs from peripheral blood. Dynabeads CD4 and CD8 positive selection kits were used to isolate the CD4 and CD8 T-cell fractions. TriZol was used to extract RNA from bulk PBMCs, from CD4 and CD8 fractions, and from dextramer-positive and dextramer-negative fractions. General study outcomes and caveats: A small fraction of clonotypes appeared in both the CD4 and CD8 compartments, likely as a result of convergent recombination. Most clones expanded after primary vaccination (almost 97% of CD4 and 88% of CD8) were re-detected after the booster, suggesting that broad memory maintenance occurred. Because only a couple of donors were included in the study, the extent to which the findings can be generalized is limited. Compared with the primary T-cell response, the secondary T-cell response was weaker but faster, peaking on day 5 rather than day 15. Computational filtering was required because FACS-sorted repertoires could contain abundant contaminating clonotypes from the bulk population.

V is trimmed back by 3 bases and J by 5 bases, and the junction contains 11 bases that no gene match accounts for. There are 17 amino acids in the CDR3, from cysteine to phenylalanine inclusive. Only CDR3 DNA is held: 51 bases, read in frame from base 1. Sequencing used an Illumina NovaSeq 6000. TCR cDNA was synthesized by 5'RACE template switching, which introduced a universal primer site and unique molecular identifiers. cDNA synthesis was primed from both the TCR alpha and TCR beta constant segments. Libraries were amplified in two PCR steps, with sample barcodes and sequencing adapters added in the second step. Sequencing of libraries was performed on Illumina HiSeq 2500 (2x100 bp) or NovaSeq (2x150 bp). Concerning the study's data processing: MIGEC was used to demultiplex reads and collapse the reads into UMI consensus sequences, and MiXCR was used for V(D)J alignment. Using edgeR on replicate PBMC samples, clonotypes were called vaccine-responding if FDR was below 0.01 and the log2 fold change was above 5 up to day 15. CD4 or CD8 identity was assigned to each bulk clonotype according to whether the clonotype was present at higher abundance in the sequenced CD4 repertoire or the sequenced CD8 repertoire. TCRdb reprocessing: public reads trimmed at Q25 with fastp, clones called with MiXCR, in-frame beta chains kept. Every entry covers one CDR3 protein and lists the most common genes and DNA from its rows. The V and J calls here are based on TCRdb, not the publication. This sample holds about 260,000 distinct CDR3 sequences; roughly 5.2% were observed only once. Of the sample, under 3.5% is held by the ten largest clones.

Sequences were derived from CD4+ T cells sorted from PBMCs, sampled on the day of the yellow fever booster vaccination. This receptor was identified in a man aged 18 to 29 who received the YFV17D yellow fever vaccine. This receptor chain uses TRBV12-3 or TRBV12-4 and TRBJ2-7; a stretch of 12 junction bases matches TRBD2. At the DNA level, the sequence is TGTGCCAGCAGTTTTTGGGCTAGCGGGGGGGAAGCTAACGAGCAGTACTTC. Its translation is CASSFWASGGEANEQYF.